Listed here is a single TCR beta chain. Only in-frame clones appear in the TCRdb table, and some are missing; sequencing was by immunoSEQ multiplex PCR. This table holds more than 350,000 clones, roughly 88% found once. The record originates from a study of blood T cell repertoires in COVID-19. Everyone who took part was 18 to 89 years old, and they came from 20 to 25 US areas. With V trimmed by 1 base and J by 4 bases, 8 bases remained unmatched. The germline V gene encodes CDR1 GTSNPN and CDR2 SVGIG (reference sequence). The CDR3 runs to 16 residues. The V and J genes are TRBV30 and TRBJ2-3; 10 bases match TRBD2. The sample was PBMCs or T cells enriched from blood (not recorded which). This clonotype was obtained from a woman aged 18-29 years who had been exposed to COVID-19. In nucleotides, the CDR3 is TGTGCCTGGAGTGCAGGACTAGCGGCGCAGGCAGATACGCAGTATTTT. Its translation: CAWSAGLAAQADTQYF. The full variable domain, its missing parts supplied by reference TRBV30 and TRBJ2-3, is SQTIHQWPATLVQPVGSPLSLECTVEGTSNPNLYWYRQAAGRGLQLLFYSVGIGQISSEVPQNLSASRPQDRQFILSSKKLLLSDSGFYLCAWSAGLAAQADTQYFGPGTRLTVL.